Listed below are T cell receptor beta chains from one sample, sequenced in a study of blood T cell repertoires in COVID-19. Libraries were prepared by immunoSEQ multiplex PCR; TCRdb keeps only in-frame clonotypes and omits some of them. The sample lists roughly 250,000 clones; 80% to 85% were seen once. Sample: peripheral blood. Receptors were obtained from a man aged 50-59 years with active or convalescent COVID-19. Each CDR3 is given with its conserved first and last residue. Fields, in order: J gene, D gene, clone size, V gene, CDR3 DNA, CDR3 protein. A D gene is named only where the DNA matches it firmly. Some rows mark clone size as missing; the rest say once, few, many or name a class of expanded clone.

j_gene: TRBJ1-1; d_gene: TRBD1; abundance: -; v_gene: TRBV5-4; CDR3nt: TGTGCCAGCAGCCACACAGGGGGTGGGATGATGACTGAAGCTTTCTTT; CDR3aa: CASSHTGGGMMTEAFF
j_gene: TRBJ2-2; d_gene: -; abundance: -; v_gene: TRBV18; CDR3nt: TGTGCCAGCTCACCACCGGGACTGGGCACCGGGGAGCTGTTTTTT; CDR3aa: CASSPPGLGTGELFF
j_gene: TRBJ1-2; d_gene: -; abundance: -; v_gene: TRBV7-2; CDR3nt: TGTGCCAGCAGCTTAGCAACATACTATGGCTACACCTTC; CDR3aa: CASSLATYYGYTF
j_gene: TRBJ1-5; d_gene: -; abundance: -; v_gene: TRBV15; CDR3nt: TGTGCCACCAGCACCCTATATCAGCCCCAGCATTTT; CDR3aa: CATSTLYQPQHF
j_gene: TRBJ1-2; d_gene: -; abundance: -; v_gene: TRBV7-8; CDR3nt: TGTGCCAGCAGTTTAGGGCGAGGGAATGGCTACACCTTC; CDR3aa: CASSLGRGNGYTF
j_gene: TRBJ2-2; d_gene: TRBD1; abundance: once; v_gene: TRBV27; CDR3nt: TGTGCCAGCAGTTGGGGGACAGGGAACGGGGAGCTGTTTTTT; CDR3aa: CASSWGTGNGELFF
j_gene: TRBJ2-7; d_gene: TRBD1; abundance: -; v_gene: TRBV10-3; CDR3nt: TGTGCCATCAGTGAGACAGGGGGCGCGTCCTACGAGCAGTACTTC; CDR3aa: CAISETGGASYEQYF
j_gene: TRBJ1-3; d_gene: TRBD1; abundance: -; v_gene: TRBV18; CDR3nt: TGTGCCAGCTCACCCGGACAGGGTAGCTCTGGAAACACCATATATTTT; CDR3aa: CASSPGQGSSGNTIYF
j_gene: TRBJ2-5; d_gene: -; abundance: once; v_gene: TRBV19; CDR3nt: TGTGCCAGTAGCCTTTCGACAGGCGCCCAAGAGACCCAGTACTTC; CDR3aa: CASSLSTGAQETQYF
j_gene: TRBJ2-7; d_gene: -; abundance: -; v_gene: TRBV27; CDR3nt: TGTGCCAGCAGTTTTGGGGCTAGCTCCTACGAGCAGTACTTC; CDR3aa: CASSFGASSYEQYF
j_gene: TRBJ2-7; d_gene: -; abundance: -; v_gene: TRBV7-9; CDR3nt: TGTGCCAGCAGCTTAGGGGCCAGGGATAACGAGCAGTACTTC; CDR3aa: CASSLGARDNEQYF
j_gene: TRBJ2-1; d_gene: TRBD2; abundance: once; v_gene: TRBV4-2; CDR3nt: TGTGCCAGCAGCCTAGCACTAGCGGGGGCGTACAATGAGCAGTTCTTC; CDR3aa: CASSLALAGAYNEQFF
j_gene: TRBJ1-1; d_gene: -; abundance: -; v_gene: TRBV5-1; CDR3nt: TGCGCCAGCAGACTTGGGGACACCCCGAACACTGAAGCTTTCTTT; CDR3aa: CASRLGDTPNTEAFF
j_gene: TRBJ1-6; d_gene: TRBD1; abundance: -; v_gene: TRBV5-1; CDR3nt: TGCGCCAGCAGCTTGGGGACAGGGGTGTCACCCCTCCACTTT; CDR3aa: CASSLGTGVSPLHF
j_gene: TRBJ2-7; d_gene: TRBD1; abundance: once; v_gene: TRBV29-1; CDR3nt: TGCAGCGTCCTTCGGGACAGGTCCTACGAGCAGTACTTC; CDR3aa: CSVLRDRSYEQYF
j_gene: TRBJ1-2; d_gene: -; abundance: once; v_gene: TRBV9; CDR3nt: TGTGCCAGCAGCGGACTAAGAGGACGGACCCAAGATGGCTACACCTTC; CDR3aa: CASSGLRGRTQDGYTF
j_gene: TRBJ2-7; d_gene: -; abundance: -; v_gene: TRBV18; CDR3nt: TGTGCCAGCTCACCTTCACAGGGTCACGACGAGCAGTACTTC; CDR3aa: CASSPSQGHDEQYF
j_gene: TRBJ1-5; d_gene: -; abundance: -; v_gene: TRBV15; CDR3nt: TGTGCCACCAGCCCCGGGGGGGGAGGGCAGCCCCAGCATTTT; CDR3aa: CATSPGGGGQPQHF
j_gene: TRBJ1-1; d_gene: -; abundance: -; v_gene: TRBV3-1/TRBV3-2; CDR3nt: TGTGCCAGCAGCCCTCGGAATACGGGGAGCACTGAAGCTTTCTTT; CDR3aa: CASSPRNTGSTEAFF
j_gene: TRBJ2-5; d_gene: TRBD1; abundance: -; v_gene: TRBV6-6; CDR3nt: TGTGCCAGCAGTTATCGGGGACAGGGACGTGGAGAGACCCAGTACTTC; CDR3aa: CASSYRGQGRGETQYF
j_gene: TRBJ2-1; d_gene: TRBD2; abundance: -; v_gene: TRBV7-2; CDR3nt: TGTGCCAGCAGCTTGGGACTAGCGGGGGAGCAGTTCTTC; CDR3aa: CASSLGLAGEQFF
j_gene: TRBJ2-1; d_gene: -; abundance: once; v_gene: TRBV18; CDR3nt: TGTGCCAGCTCCTGGGAGCGGAGAAGCTCCTACAATGAGCAGTTCTTC; CDR3aa: CASSWERRSSYNEQFF
j_gene: TRBJ1-5; d_gene: -; abundance: -; v_gene: TRBV7-2; CDR3nt: TGTGCCAGCAGCTCCGCAGGGTGGGATAGCAATCAGCCCCAGCATTTT; CDR3aa: CASSSAGWDSNQPQHF
j_gene: TRBJ2-7; d_gene: -; abundance: -; v_gene: TRBV9; CDR3nt: TGTGCCAGCAGCGTATCACCCACTGTCGGTTTCGAGCAGTACTTC; CDR3aa: CASSVSPTVGFEQYF
j_gene: TRBJ1-5; d_gene: TRBD1; abundance: -; v_gene: TRBV10-1; CDR3nt: TGCGCCAGCAGTGAGTCAGGGGGCGAACAGCCCCAGCATTTT; CDR3aa: CASSESGGEQPQHF
j_gene: TRBJ1-5; d_gene: -; abundance: -; v_gene: TRBV4-2; CDR3nt: TGTGCCAGCAGCCAAGATCTCCGGACACCCGGGTTTAGCAATCAGCCCCAGCATTTT; CDR3aa: CASSQDLRTPGFSNQPQHF
j_gene: TRBJ2-3; d_gene: TRBD2; abundance: -; v_gene: TRBV4-3; CDR3nt: TGCGCCAGCAGCCTCGGGCGGGGGGGCACAGATACGCAGTATTTT; CDR3aa: CASSLGRGGTDTQYF
j_gene: TRBJ1-2; d_gene: TRBD1; abundance: -; v_gene: TRBV28; CDR3nt: TGTGCCAGCAGTCCCTCGGACAGGGAGCCCTATGGCTACACCTTC; CDR3aa: CASSPSDREPYGYTF
j_gene: TRBJ1-1; d_gene: TRBD1; abundance: -; v_gene: TRBV18; CDR3nt: TGTGCCAGCTCACCGCAGGTCGGAACAGGGGTTGGGACTGAAGCTTTCTTT; CDR3aa: CASSPQVGTGVGTEAFF
j_gene: TRBJ2-7; d_gene: -; abundance: -; v_gene: TRBV7-3; CDR3nt: TGTGCCAGCAGCTTTCTGTCGGTTTACGAGCAGTACTTC; CDR3aa: CASSFLSVYEQYF
j_gene: TRBJ2-1; d_gene: -; abundance: once; v_gene: TRBV2; CDR3nt: TGTGCCAGCAAAGGGGGTTCACACAATGAGCAGTTCTTC; CDR3aa: CASKGGSHNEQFF
j_gene: TRBJ1-3; d_gene: -; abundance: -; v_gene: TRBV7-8; CDR3nt: TGTGCCAGCAGCTTAGGGGGCCTTCAGGGGTCTGGAAACACCATATATTTT; CDR3aa: CASSLGGLQGSGNTIYF
j_gene: TRBJ1-1; d_gene: TRBD1; abundance: once; v_gene: TRBV7-3; CDR3nt: TGTGCCAGCAGCCCCGGTAGAGGGGGCATCTCTGAAGCTTTCTTT; CDR3aa: CASSPGRGGISEAFF
j_gene: TRBJ1-5; d_gene: -; abundance: -; v_gene: TRBV6-1; CDR3nt: TGTGCCAGCAGTGAAGGTCGGGTAAATAGCAATCAGCCCCAGCATTTT; CDR3aa: CASSEGRVNSNQPQHF
j_gene: TRBJ1-2; d_gene: TRBD1; abundance: -; v_gene: TRBV7-9; CDR3nt: TGTGCCAGCACCCCACAGGGGGGATATGGCTACACCTTC; CDR3aa: CASTPQGGYGYTF
j_gene: TRBJ1-6; d_gene: TRBD1; abundance: -; v_gene: TRBV6-5; CDR3nt: TGTGCCAGCAGTTACAGAGGGGGCGATAATTCACCCCTCCACTTT; CDR3aa: CASSYRGGDNSPLHF
j_gene: TRBJ1-2; d_gene: -; abundance: -; v_gene: TRBV6-5; CDR3nt: TGTGCCAGCAGGGCCCCGGGAGACTGGGGCTACACCTTC; CDR3aa: CASRAPGDWGYTF
j_gene: TRBJ1-6; d_gene: -; abundance: -; v_gene: TRBV12-3/TRBV12-4; CDR3nt: TGTGCCAGCAGTTTAAGGAGTAATTCACCCCTCCACTTT; CDR3aa: CASSLRSNSPLHF
j_gene: TRBJ1-6; d_gene: -; abundance: -; v_gene: TRBV12-3/TRBV12-4; CDR3nt: TGTGCCAGCAACTCAGGGGCTCATTCACCCCTCCACTTT; CDR3aa: CASNSGAHSPLHF
j_gene: TRBJ2-7; d_gene: TRBD1; abundance: -; v_gene: TRBV14; CDR3nt: TGTGCCAGCAGCCAAGGGGCAGGGGGCTTCTACGAGCAGTACTTC; CDR3aa: CASSQGAGGFYEQYF
j_gene: TRBJ1-2; d_gene: TRBD1; abundance: -; v_gene: TRBV11-2; CDR3nt: TGTGCCAGCAGCTTAAGGGGAGGAGAGGCGAGTTACAGGGGGCGTGGCTACACCTTC; CDR3aa: CASSLRGGEASYRGRGYTF
j_gene: TRBJ1-6; d_gene: -; abundance: -; v_gene: TRBV6-1; CDR3nt: TGTGCCAGCAGTGAACAGGGATATAATTCACCCCTCCACTTT; CDR3aa: CASSEQGYNSPLHF
j_gene: TRBJ2-7; d_gene: TRBD1; abundance: -; v_gene: TRBV3-1/TRBV3-2; CDR3nt: TGTGCCAGCAGCCAAGATACCGGGACAGGGTACTACGAGCAGTACTTC; CDR3aa: CASSQDTGTGYYEQYF
j_gene: TRBJ2-2; d_gene: TRBD2; abundance: -; v_gene: TRBV11-1; CDR3nt: TGTGCCAGCAGCCCAGGACTAGCCCTGAACACCGGGGAGCTGTTTTTT; CDR3aa: CASSPGLALNTGELFF
j_gene: TRBJ2-5; d_gene: TRBD1; abundance: -; v_gene: TRBV7-9; CDR3nt: TGTGCCAGCAGCCCTCGACAGGGTACGGAGACCCAGTACTTC; CDR3aa: CASSPRQGTETQYF
j_gene: TRBJ1-5; d_gene: -; abundance: -; v_gene: TRBV7-8; CDR3nt: TGTGCCAGCAGCTTAGCGCGGGGGGAGCAGCCCCAGCATTTT; CDR3aa: CASSLARGEQPQHF
j_gene: TRBJ2-3; d_gene: TRBD2; abundance: -; v_gene: TRBV20-1; CDR3nt: TGCAGTGCTAGTGCGGGGGGGCCTCGTATAGATACGCAGTATTTT; CDR3aa: CSASAGGPRIDTQYF
j_gene: TRBJ1-4; d_gene: TRBD1; abundance: -; v_gene: TRBV7-9; CDR3nt: TGTGCCAGCAGCCCCGGACAGGGTGGTGAAAAACTGTTTTTT; CDR3aa: CASSPGQGGEKLFF
j_gene: TRBJ2-7; d_gene: -; abundance: -; v_gene: TRBV28; CDR3nt: TGTGCCAGCAGCCGGGATGGCGTCAAGCAGTACTTC; CDR3aa: CASSRDGVKQYF
j_gene: TRBJ2-3; d_gene: TRBD2; abundance: few; v_gene: TRBV7-8; CDR3nt: TGTGCCAGCAGCCCCCAGACTAGCGGGAGCACAGATACGCAGTATTTT; CDR3aa: CASSPQTSGSTDTQYF
j_gene: TRBJ2-7; d_gene: TRBD1; abundance: -; v_gene: TRBV7-9; CDR3nt: TGTGCCAGCAGCTTTGGACAGGGGAAAGAGCAGTACTTC; CDR3aa: CASSFGQGKEQYF